This TCR beta chain comes out of a study of T cells after yellow fever vaccination. CDR1 is SNHLY and CDR2 is FYNNEI in the germline V gene. Deletions cut 5 bases from V and 4 bases from J, with 11 bases between. The CDR3 covers 13 residues. One entry per CDR3 protein, called by TCRdb with MiXCR from the 5' RACE reads. Of 300,000 to 350,000 distinct CDR3 sequences in the sample, roughly 8.4% were seen once. This receptor was taken from a man younger than 35 who received the YFV17D yellow fever vaccine. The rearrangement joins TRBV2 to TRBJ2-5; D perhaps matches TRBD1 (6 bases). Sample: PBMCs, taken about 41 days after the first yellow fever vaccination. The CDR3: CASSRDIRETQYF. CDR3 bases: TGTGCCAGCAGTCGGGACATCCGAGAGACCCAGTACTTC.